Presented here are 18 T cell receptor beta chains from one specimen sequenced in a study of T-cell reconstitution after alpha-beta-depleted transplantation in children. Unique molecular identifiers featured in how the TCRbeta library was prepared. One entry per CDR3 protein results from TCRdb running MiXCR on the PCR reads. The sample holds approximately 980,000 distinct CDR3 sequences, about 29% seen once. The specimen comprised PBMCs, mostly from graft donor cells, sampled 360 days after TCRalphabeta/CD19-depleted stem cell transplant. The receptors stem from a boy under two years old who had a stem cell transplant for SCID, so the T cells may come from the graft donor.

This chain uses TRBV20-1 with TRBJ2-3; D ambiguous. V gave up 5 bases and J gave up 2 bases, with 11 bases separating them. The CDR3 runs to 13 residues. In germline, CDR1 is DFQATT, CDR2 SNEGSKA (reference sequence). The CDR3 nucleotides read TGCAGTGCTGAACTACCTACCACAGATACGCAGTATTTT. It codes for CSAELPTTDTQYF.

This clonotype has only a few counts. This chain uses TRBV7-9 with TRBJ1-4, with D tentatively TRBD1 (5 bases). CDR3 size: 16 residues. Trimming pared 7 bases from V and 0 bases from J, leaving 15 bases between. Germline V gene lookup returns CDR1 SEHNR and CDR2 FQNEAQ (reference sequence). The CDR3, as DNA: TGTGCCAGCACGGCAGGGCTTCGTGCAACTAATGAAAAACTGTTTTTT. Its translation is CASTAGLRATNEKLFF.

J is TRBJ2-7 and V is TRBV28; D call uncertain. Germline V gene lookup returns CDR1 MDHEN and CDR2 SYDVKM. V was trimmed by 6 bases and J by 3 bases, leaving 9 bases between them. The CDR3 extends over 12 amino acids. CDR3 sequence reads: CASRMGYYEQYF. The DNA of the CDR3 is TGTGCCAGCAGGATGGGATACTACGAGCAGTACTTC.

In nucleotides, the CDR3 is TGTGCCAGCAGGGGCTTCGGGGCAGATACGCAGTATTTT. This codes for CASRGFGADTQYF. The chain carries TRBV11-2 and TRBJ2-3, with a tentative D call TRBD2 (5 bases). The CDR3 is made up of 13 amino acids. V was trimmed by 6 bases and J by 4 bases, leaving 11 bases between them. The germline V gene encodes CDR1 SGHAT and CDR2 FQNNGV.

This chain links TRBV5-1 with TRBJ1-5, with 8 positions matching TRBD1. This CDR3 is 15 amino acids long. Trimming at V came to 4 bases and at J to 4 bases, leaving 7 bases not matched to a gene. Germline lookup yields CDR1 SGHRS and CDR2 YFSETQ. CDR3 residues: CASSPGQEPNQPQHF. The CDR3 DNA follows: TGCGCCAGCAGCCCGGGACAGGAACCTAATCAGCCCCAGCATTTT.

This clonotype turned up a few times. This chain joins TRBV20-1 and TRBJ2-1; 9 bases fit TRBD1. V gave up 0 bases and J gave up 6 bases; unmatched junction bases: 6. Per germline, CDR1 DFQATT and CDR2 SNEGSKA (reference sequence). The CDR3 loop spans 15 amino acids. CDR3 sequence reads: CSAREGTGQGNEQFF. The CDR3 DNA reads TGCAGTGCTAGAGAAGGGACAGGGCAGGGCAATGAGCAGTTCTTC.

This clonotype was picked up a small number of times. The chain uses TRBV4-2 and TRBJ1-2; D is undetermined. This CDR3 comprises 11 residues. The V gene's germline CDR1 is LGHNA and CDR2 YNFKEQ. V shed 0 bases and J shed 13 bases, with 9 bases lying between them. As DNA, the CDR3 is TGTGCCAGCAGCCAAGAGGGGAATTTCACCTTC. This codes for CASSQEGNFTF.

The chain employs TRBV7-3 and TRBJ1-1; D call uncertain. The V gene's germline CDR1 is SGHTA and CDR2 FQGTGA. With 1 base removed from V and 4 bases from J, the gap between germline ends came to 13 bases. The CDR3 extends over 15 amino acids. The CDR3 loop reads CASSLSAGMGTEAFF. CDR3 bases: TGTGCCAGCAGCTTAAGTGCGGGGATGGGCACTGAAGCTTTCTTT.

This chain joins TRBV5-1 and TRBJ2-2; D ambiguous. V was cut by 4 bases and J by 0 bases, with 7 bases left in between. Germline assignment: CDR1 SGHRS and CDR2 YFSETQ. This CDR3 contains 14 residues. The CDR3 reads CASSITTNTGELFF. CDR3 sequence (DNA): TGCGCCAGCAGCATAACAACGAACACCGGGGAGCTGTTTTTT.

This chain joins TRBV9 and TRBJ1-2; D remains unclear. The CDR3 covers 12 residues. V lost 1 base to trimming and J lost 8 bases, with 9 bases between them. In germline, CDR1 is SGDLS, CDR2 YYNGEE. CDR3 protein: CASSVNTWGYTF. DNA for the CDR3: TGTGCCAGCAGCGTAAACACCTGGGGCTACACCTTC.

The chain links TRBV28 to TRBJ2-7; tentative D call: TRBD1 (6 bases). This CDR3 region has 15 residues. V was pared by 5 bases and J by 5 bases, with 19 bases between. In germline, CDR1 is MDHEN, CDR2 SYDVKM. CDR3 region: CASSTPTGFGDEQYF. The CDR3 bases are TGTGCCAGCAGTACTCCTACAGGGTTTGGCGACGAGCAGTACTTC.

This clonotype has more than one count but fewer than ten. The chain employs TRBV20-1 and TRBJ1-3, with D uncertain. V lost 6 bases and J lost 2, with 14 bases in between. The CDR3 runs 14 residues. CDR1 is DFQATT, CDR2 SNEGSKA, per germline (reference sequence). This CDR3 is CSAELSGTGNTIYF. CDR3 DNA: TGCAGTGCCGAGCTTTCCGGGACTGGAAACACCATATATTTT.

The rearrangement uses TRBV4-1 and TRBJ1-4; maybe TRBD1 (6 bases). Germline V gene data show CDR1 as MGHRA and CDR2 as YSYEKL. The CDR3 is 13 amino acids. V gave up 10 bases and J gave up 7 bases, with 16 bases separating them. This CDR3 is CATKAGTTEKLFF. For the CDR3, the DNA is TGCGCCACCAAGGCCGGGACAACTGAAAAACTGTTTTTT.

This clonotype has more than one count but fewer than ten. The V and J genes are TRBV12-3 or TRBV12-4 and TRBJ1-5, with D maybe TRBD1 (6 bases). This CDR3 region has 15 residues. The V and J ends lost 2 bases and 3 bases respectively, with 11 bases between them. CDR3 sequence reads: CASSLFAGVNQPQHF. Written as DNA, the CDR3 is TGTGCCAGCAGTTTATTTGCAGGGGTCAATCAGCCCCAGCATTTT.

The sample holds a few counts of this clonotype. This chain connects TRBV3-1 to TRBJ2-1, with D uncertain. Germline CDR1 is LGHDT and CDR2 is YNNKEL (reference sequence). CDR3 size: 13 residues. Trimming left V 1 base short and J 6 bases short, with 7 bases between. This CDR3 reads CASSQAGVNEQFF. The CDR3 nucleotides read TGTGCCAGCAGCCAAGCTGGAGTCAATGAGCAGTTCTTC.

This chain connects TRBV4-1 to TRBJ1-2; D call uncertain. The CDR3 extends over 14 amino acids. Germline values: CDR1 MGHRA, CDR2 YSYEKL. The V and J ends lost 0 bases and 5 bases respectively, with 10 bases between them. The CDR3: CASSQDVARYGYTF. CDR3 nucleotides: TGCGCCAGCAGCCAAGATGTGGCCCGTTATGGCTACACCTTC.

In its sample, this clonotype was seen once. Germline and junction disagree at one end, which may indicate a read error. The chain combines TRBV3-1 with TRBJ1-1, with 8 bases that match TRBD1. Per the germline V gene, CDR1 is LGHDT and CDR2 is YNNKEL (reference sequence). This CDR3 is built from 11 residues. The CDR3 loop reads CASSLGTGPLF. The CDR3 DNA follows: TGTGCCAGCAGCCTCGGGACAGGCCCACTCTTT. The whole variable domain, filled in from reference TRBV3-1 and TRBJ1-1, reads DTAVSQTPKYLVTQMGNDKSIKCEQNLGHDTMYWYKQDSKKFLKIMFSYNNKELIINETVPNRFSPKSPDKAHLNLHINSLELGDSAVYFCASSLGTGPLFGQGTRLTVV.

This clonotype was seen more than once but under ten times. CDR3 in DNA: TGCGCCAGCAGCCCCCGTGGGATCTTTTGGTACGAGCAGTACTTC. Amino acid sequence: CASSPRGIFWYEQYF. The rearrangement uses TRBV5-1 and TRBJ2-7; D ambiguous. This CDR3 contains 15 residues. Germline CDR1 reads SGHRS; CDR2 reads YFSETQ. V shed 4 bases and J shed 4 bases, with 18 bases lying between them. Combining the CDR3 with reference TRBV5-1 and TRBJ2-7 gives the whole variable domain KAGVTQTPRYLIKTRGQQVTLSCSPISGHRSVSWYQQTPGQGLQFLFEYFSETQRNKGNFPGRFSGRQFSNSRSEMNVSTLELGDSALYLCASSPRGIFWYEQYFGPGTRLTVT.